This T cell receptor beta chain was identified in a study of radiotherapy plus CTLA-4 blockade in lung cancer. Study-wide results and caveats: Blood TCR clones of tumor origin expanded after radiotherapy plus ipilimumab. In blood, early T cell clone dynamics reportedly predicted response best, together with interferon-beta.

The CDR3 spans 16 residues. Between the trimmed V and J ends, which lost 5 bases and 4 bases, there was a span of 18 bases. Germline V lookup: CDR1 KGHSH, CDR2 LQKENI. Profiling relied on immunoSEQ multiplex PCR, and the TCRdb table lists in-frame clones only, not all of them. The data contain 55,000 to 80,000 clones, approximately 80% of them singletons. A note on this clone: The antigen remains undetermined.

The sequences come from peripheral blood, collected from a patient treated with radiotherapy plus ipilimumab. J is TRBJ1-5 and V is TRBV18; TRBD1 might be the D (6 bases). The TCR was taken from a human donor with non-small cell lung cancer who had a complete response to radiotherapy plus ipilimumab. The DNA for the CDR3 is TGTGCCAGCTCATCTCTCCCGACAGGCTCGAATCAGCCCCAGCATTTT. It is translated as CASSSLPTGSNQPQHF.